The rows below give T cell receptor beta chains drawn from one sample of a study of T-cell reconstitution after alpha-beta-depleted transplantation in children. MiXCR, applied by TCRdb to the PCR reads, yields one record per CDR3 protein. The sample consists of roughly 200,000 distinct CDR3 sequences, roughly 8.1% of them appearing once. The source was PBMCs, mostly from graft donor cells, collected 360 days after TCRalphabeta/CD19-depleted stem cell transplant. The receptors shown here come from a male patient aged 2 to 9 who had a stem cell transplant for acute myeloid leukemia, so the T cells may come from the graft donor. Each CDR3 is given with its conserved first and last residue. The D gene is left open where the match is weak. The size field is filled for only some rows; it gives once, few, many or a size class.

V	J	D	size	CDR3	DNA
TRBV18	TRBJ2-7	TRBD1	many	CASSPRTGAYEQYF	TGTGCCAGCTCACCACGGACAGGGGCATACGAGCAGTACTTC
TRBV20-1	TRBJ2-5	TRBD2	.	CSAGGTSAETQYF	TGCAGTGCTGGTGGGACTAGCGCGGAGACCCAGTACTTC
TRBV7-2	TRBJ2-3	.	many	CASSFGGLGNSDTQYF	TGTGCCAGCAGCTTTGGCGGCCTGGGGAATTCAGATACGCAGTATTTT
TRBV20-1	TRBJ1-1	.	few	CSASTYGGTEAFF	TGCAGTGCTTCCACCTATGGGGGCACTGAAGCTTTCTTT
TRBV20-1	TRBJ2-3	.	few	CSASWGADTQYF	TGCAGTGCTAGTTGGGGCGCAGATACGCAGTATTTT
TRBV12-3/TRBV12-4	TRBJ2-3	TRBD2	.	CASSRPTSGPGDTQYF	TGTGCCAGCAGTCGACCAACTAGCGGGCCTGGAGATACGCAGTATTTT
TRBV5-1	TRBJ2-1	.	.	CASSLGLGQDEQFF	TGCGCCAGCAGCTTGGGATTGGGGCAGGATGAGCAGTTCTTC
TRBV21-1	TRBJ1-2	.	few	CASSTPPPENYGYTF	TGTGCCAGCAGCACCCCGCCCCCAGAAAACTATGGCTACACCTTC
TRBV20-1	TRBJ2-2	.	many	CSARAGAGELFF	TGCAGTGCTAGGGCAGGGGCTGGGGAGCTGTTTTTT
TRBV5-6	TRBJ2-7	.	many	CASSLDRVAYEQYF	TGTGCCAGCAGCTTGGACAGGGTAGCCTACGAGCAGTACTTC
TRBV10-3	TRBJ2-5	.	.	CAISESAPGQTQYF	TGTGCCATCAGTGAGTCTGCGCCAGGGCAGACCCAGTACTTC
TRBV29-1	TRBJ1-2	.	many	CSVVKGDYGYTF	TGCAGCGTTGTCAAGGGTGATTATGGCTACACCTTC
TRBV7-3	TRBJ2-2	TRBD1	many	CASSLTGTGVAGELFF	TGTGCCAGCAGCTTAACGGGGACAGGGGTGGCCGGGGAGCTGTTTTTT
TRBV20-1	TRBJ2-1	TRBD1	.	CSAQHRGQGITSTYNEQFF	TGCAGTGCCCAGCACCGTGGACAGGGGATCACTTCGACATACAATGAGCAGTTCTTC
TRBV6-5	TRBJ2-1	.	.	CASSYLGSPYNEQFF	TGTGCCAGCAGTTACCTAGGGAGTCCCTACAATGAGCAGTTCTTC
TRBV2	TRBJ2-6	.	few	CASGVWSSGANVLTF	TGTGCCAGCGGAGTTTGGTCCTCTGGGGCCAACGTCCTGACTTTC
TRBV7-7	TRBJ2-2	TRBD2	many	CASSRLAGNANTGELFF	TGTGCTAGCAGCCGACTAGCGGGCAACGCGAACACCGGGGAGCTGTTTTTT
TRBV12-3/TRBV12-4	TRBJ2-5	.	many	CASSFLAAGLETQYF	TGTGCCAGCAGTTTCCTTGCTGCAGGGCTTGAGACCCAGTACTTC
TRBV30	TRBJ2-1	.	many	CAWSVRHEQFF	TGTGCCTGGAGTGTTCGCCATGAGCAGTTCTTC
TRBV20-1	TRBJ2-1	.	many	CSAHGWSEYNEQFF	TGCAGTGCTCACGGGTGGAGCGAATACAATGAGCAGTTCTTC
TRBV5-6	TRBJ1-1	.	.	CASSLGPTAGESEAFF	TGTGCCAGCAGCTTGGGGCCCACGGCAGGAGAGAGTGAAGCTTTCTTT
TRBV10-2	TRBJ1-2	.	.	CASSLSQGYTF	TGCGCCAGCAGCCTCTCACAGGGCTACACCTTC
TRBV6-1	TRBJ1-4	.	few	CASSQQGTNEKLFF	TGTGCCAGCAGTCAACAGGGAACTAATGAAAAACTGTTTTTT
TRBV5-1	TRBJ1-1	TRBD1	few	CASTRTGRGNTEAFF	TGCGCCAGCACTCGGACAGGGAGGGGGAACACTGAAGCTTTCTTT
TRBV4-1	TRBJ1-4	TRBD1	few	CASSQTGTANEKLFF	TGCGCCAGCAGCCAAACCGGGACAGCTAATGAAAAACTGTTTTTT
TRBV11-1	TRBJ2-7	TRBD1	few	CASSVSRGPEQYF	TGTGCCAGCAGCGTCTCCAGGGGGCCCGAGCAGTACTTC
TRBV6-6	TRBJ1-2	.	few	CASSYLIYYGYTF	TGTGCCAGCAGTTACCTAATTTACTATGGCTACACCTTC
TRBV5-1	TRBJ1-6	TRBD1	.	CASSSGGPRDSPLHF	TGCGCCAGCAGCTCAGGGGGGCCAAGGGATTCACCCCTCCACTTT
TRBV11-1	TRBJ2-3	TRBD2	.	CASSRPDTEAGGPSHTQYF	TGTGCCAGCAGCCGCCCGGACACGGAAGCGGGGGGGCCAAGTCATACGCAGTATTTT
TRBV20-1	TRBJ2-2	TRBD1	.	CSARAGTGGIHGELFF	TGCAGTGCTAGAGCCGGGACAGGGGGCATCCACGGGGAGCTGTTTTTT
TRBV9	TRBJ2-2	.	many	CASSVALGFKSGELFF	TGTGCCAGCAGCGTAGCATTGGGTTTCAAATCCGGGGAGCTGTTTTTT
TRBV27	TRBJ2-1	TRBD2	many	CASSLISGSVNEQFF	TGTGCCAGCAGTTTGATTAGCGGGAGTGTCAATGAGCAGTTCTTC
TRBV5-1	TRBJ2-2	.	many	CASSDTDTGELFF	TGCGCCAGCAGCGACACCGACACCGGGGAGCTGTTTTTT
TRBV10-3	TRBJ2-5	TRBD1	many	CAISRDRLETQYF	TGTGCCATCTCCCGGGACAGGCTGGAGACCCAGTACTTC
TRBV20-1	TRBJ2-1	TRBD2	many	CSARTLAGSYNEQFF	TGCAGTGCTAGAACACTAGCGGGCTCCTACAATGAGCAGTTCTTC
TRBV2	TRBJ2-5	.	few	CASSFTRGETQYF	TGTGCCAGCAGTTTTACTCGGGGAGAGACCCAGTACTTC
TRBV30	TRBJ2-1	TRBD2	many	CAWKIVWTSGNNEQFF	TGTGCCTGGAAAATCGTCTGGACTAGCGGCAACAATGAGCAGTTCTTC
TRBV27	TRBJ2-2	.	.	CASSNKKGTGELFF	TGTGCCAGCAGTAATAAAAAGGGCACCGGGGAGCTGTTTTTT
TRBV5-1	TRBJ1-2	.	few	CASSLEIDQNYGYTF	TGCGCCAGCAGCTTGGAAATAGACCAGAACTATGGCTACACCTTC
TRBV12-3/TRBV12-4	TRBJ1-5	.	.	CASSSPRDATNQPQHF	TGTGCCAGCAGTTCCCCCAGGGACGCTACCAATCAGCCCCAGCATTTT
TRBV7-2	TRBJ2-7	TRBD2	many	CASSLRVAGGNSEQYF	TGTGCCAGCAGCTTAAGGGTAGCGGGAGGAAATTCCGAGCAGTACTTC
TRBV6-1	TRBJ2-2	TRBD1	many	CASSTGEVGELFF	TGTGCCAGCAGCACAGGGGAAGTCGGGGAGCTGTTTTTT
TRBV7-9	TRBJ1-2	TRBD1	.	CASSVRGLDYGYTF	TGTGCCAGCAGCGTCAGGGGGTTGGACTATGGCTACACCTTC
TRBV12-3/TRBV12-4	TRBJ2-5	.	few	CASSLGHKETQYF	TGTGCCAGCAGTCTAGGGCATAAAGAGACCCAGTACTTC